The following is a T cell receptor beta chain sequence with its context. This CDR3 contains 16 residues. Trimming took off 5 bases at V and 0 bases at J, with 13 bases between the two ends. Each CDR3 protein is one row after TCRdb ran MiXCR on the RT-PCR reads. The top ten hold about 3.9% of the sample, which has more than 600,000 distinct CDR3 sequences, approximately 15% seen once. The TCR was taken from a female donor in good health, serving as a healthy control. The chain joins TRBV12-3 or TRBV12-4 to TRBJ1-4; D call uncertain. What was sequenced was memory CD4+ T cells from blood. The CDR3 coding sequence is TGTGCCAGCAGTACCGGACTGACTGCAACTAATGAAAAACTGTTTTTT. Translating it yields CASSTGLTATNEKLFF.